A single TCR beta chain is shown here with its context. The target antigen is unknown. Each CDR3 protein gets one entry after TCRdb re-called the RACE reads with MiXCR. The sample records about 71,000 distinct CDR3 sequences, around 10% being singletons. These data originate in a study of human T cells and chemical hapten exposure. Study-wide background: DPC 0.01% went on the upper back by patch test, with reading at 6 days.

J gave up 1 base and V 1 base, and 7 bases lay outside the gene matches. The CDR3 is 17 residues long. Germline assignment: CDR1 MDHEN and CDR2 SYDVKM. Broader study findings: There was alopecia in the donors, so their immune response may differ from that of healthy people. Correlating positively with patch test score were the PT1 expanded TCR counts.

Specified time point: patch test 3, about 24 weeks after DPC sensitization. Treatment: therapeutic diphenylcyclopropenone sensitization with weekly scalp DPC. The TCR comes from a woman aged 45-59 years with alopecia areata. Some clones in this sample may be carry-over from other donors' samples. This sample comprised whole blood, obtained in connection with sensitization to the hapten diphenylcyclopropenone (DPC). This rearrangement joins TRBV28 to TRBJ2-3; TRBD1 aligns across 8 bases. The CDR3 DNA reads as TGTGCCAGCAGTTTATATCCCCAGGGGGCGGGCACAGATACGCAGTATTTT. This gives the protein CASSLYPQGAGTDTQYF.